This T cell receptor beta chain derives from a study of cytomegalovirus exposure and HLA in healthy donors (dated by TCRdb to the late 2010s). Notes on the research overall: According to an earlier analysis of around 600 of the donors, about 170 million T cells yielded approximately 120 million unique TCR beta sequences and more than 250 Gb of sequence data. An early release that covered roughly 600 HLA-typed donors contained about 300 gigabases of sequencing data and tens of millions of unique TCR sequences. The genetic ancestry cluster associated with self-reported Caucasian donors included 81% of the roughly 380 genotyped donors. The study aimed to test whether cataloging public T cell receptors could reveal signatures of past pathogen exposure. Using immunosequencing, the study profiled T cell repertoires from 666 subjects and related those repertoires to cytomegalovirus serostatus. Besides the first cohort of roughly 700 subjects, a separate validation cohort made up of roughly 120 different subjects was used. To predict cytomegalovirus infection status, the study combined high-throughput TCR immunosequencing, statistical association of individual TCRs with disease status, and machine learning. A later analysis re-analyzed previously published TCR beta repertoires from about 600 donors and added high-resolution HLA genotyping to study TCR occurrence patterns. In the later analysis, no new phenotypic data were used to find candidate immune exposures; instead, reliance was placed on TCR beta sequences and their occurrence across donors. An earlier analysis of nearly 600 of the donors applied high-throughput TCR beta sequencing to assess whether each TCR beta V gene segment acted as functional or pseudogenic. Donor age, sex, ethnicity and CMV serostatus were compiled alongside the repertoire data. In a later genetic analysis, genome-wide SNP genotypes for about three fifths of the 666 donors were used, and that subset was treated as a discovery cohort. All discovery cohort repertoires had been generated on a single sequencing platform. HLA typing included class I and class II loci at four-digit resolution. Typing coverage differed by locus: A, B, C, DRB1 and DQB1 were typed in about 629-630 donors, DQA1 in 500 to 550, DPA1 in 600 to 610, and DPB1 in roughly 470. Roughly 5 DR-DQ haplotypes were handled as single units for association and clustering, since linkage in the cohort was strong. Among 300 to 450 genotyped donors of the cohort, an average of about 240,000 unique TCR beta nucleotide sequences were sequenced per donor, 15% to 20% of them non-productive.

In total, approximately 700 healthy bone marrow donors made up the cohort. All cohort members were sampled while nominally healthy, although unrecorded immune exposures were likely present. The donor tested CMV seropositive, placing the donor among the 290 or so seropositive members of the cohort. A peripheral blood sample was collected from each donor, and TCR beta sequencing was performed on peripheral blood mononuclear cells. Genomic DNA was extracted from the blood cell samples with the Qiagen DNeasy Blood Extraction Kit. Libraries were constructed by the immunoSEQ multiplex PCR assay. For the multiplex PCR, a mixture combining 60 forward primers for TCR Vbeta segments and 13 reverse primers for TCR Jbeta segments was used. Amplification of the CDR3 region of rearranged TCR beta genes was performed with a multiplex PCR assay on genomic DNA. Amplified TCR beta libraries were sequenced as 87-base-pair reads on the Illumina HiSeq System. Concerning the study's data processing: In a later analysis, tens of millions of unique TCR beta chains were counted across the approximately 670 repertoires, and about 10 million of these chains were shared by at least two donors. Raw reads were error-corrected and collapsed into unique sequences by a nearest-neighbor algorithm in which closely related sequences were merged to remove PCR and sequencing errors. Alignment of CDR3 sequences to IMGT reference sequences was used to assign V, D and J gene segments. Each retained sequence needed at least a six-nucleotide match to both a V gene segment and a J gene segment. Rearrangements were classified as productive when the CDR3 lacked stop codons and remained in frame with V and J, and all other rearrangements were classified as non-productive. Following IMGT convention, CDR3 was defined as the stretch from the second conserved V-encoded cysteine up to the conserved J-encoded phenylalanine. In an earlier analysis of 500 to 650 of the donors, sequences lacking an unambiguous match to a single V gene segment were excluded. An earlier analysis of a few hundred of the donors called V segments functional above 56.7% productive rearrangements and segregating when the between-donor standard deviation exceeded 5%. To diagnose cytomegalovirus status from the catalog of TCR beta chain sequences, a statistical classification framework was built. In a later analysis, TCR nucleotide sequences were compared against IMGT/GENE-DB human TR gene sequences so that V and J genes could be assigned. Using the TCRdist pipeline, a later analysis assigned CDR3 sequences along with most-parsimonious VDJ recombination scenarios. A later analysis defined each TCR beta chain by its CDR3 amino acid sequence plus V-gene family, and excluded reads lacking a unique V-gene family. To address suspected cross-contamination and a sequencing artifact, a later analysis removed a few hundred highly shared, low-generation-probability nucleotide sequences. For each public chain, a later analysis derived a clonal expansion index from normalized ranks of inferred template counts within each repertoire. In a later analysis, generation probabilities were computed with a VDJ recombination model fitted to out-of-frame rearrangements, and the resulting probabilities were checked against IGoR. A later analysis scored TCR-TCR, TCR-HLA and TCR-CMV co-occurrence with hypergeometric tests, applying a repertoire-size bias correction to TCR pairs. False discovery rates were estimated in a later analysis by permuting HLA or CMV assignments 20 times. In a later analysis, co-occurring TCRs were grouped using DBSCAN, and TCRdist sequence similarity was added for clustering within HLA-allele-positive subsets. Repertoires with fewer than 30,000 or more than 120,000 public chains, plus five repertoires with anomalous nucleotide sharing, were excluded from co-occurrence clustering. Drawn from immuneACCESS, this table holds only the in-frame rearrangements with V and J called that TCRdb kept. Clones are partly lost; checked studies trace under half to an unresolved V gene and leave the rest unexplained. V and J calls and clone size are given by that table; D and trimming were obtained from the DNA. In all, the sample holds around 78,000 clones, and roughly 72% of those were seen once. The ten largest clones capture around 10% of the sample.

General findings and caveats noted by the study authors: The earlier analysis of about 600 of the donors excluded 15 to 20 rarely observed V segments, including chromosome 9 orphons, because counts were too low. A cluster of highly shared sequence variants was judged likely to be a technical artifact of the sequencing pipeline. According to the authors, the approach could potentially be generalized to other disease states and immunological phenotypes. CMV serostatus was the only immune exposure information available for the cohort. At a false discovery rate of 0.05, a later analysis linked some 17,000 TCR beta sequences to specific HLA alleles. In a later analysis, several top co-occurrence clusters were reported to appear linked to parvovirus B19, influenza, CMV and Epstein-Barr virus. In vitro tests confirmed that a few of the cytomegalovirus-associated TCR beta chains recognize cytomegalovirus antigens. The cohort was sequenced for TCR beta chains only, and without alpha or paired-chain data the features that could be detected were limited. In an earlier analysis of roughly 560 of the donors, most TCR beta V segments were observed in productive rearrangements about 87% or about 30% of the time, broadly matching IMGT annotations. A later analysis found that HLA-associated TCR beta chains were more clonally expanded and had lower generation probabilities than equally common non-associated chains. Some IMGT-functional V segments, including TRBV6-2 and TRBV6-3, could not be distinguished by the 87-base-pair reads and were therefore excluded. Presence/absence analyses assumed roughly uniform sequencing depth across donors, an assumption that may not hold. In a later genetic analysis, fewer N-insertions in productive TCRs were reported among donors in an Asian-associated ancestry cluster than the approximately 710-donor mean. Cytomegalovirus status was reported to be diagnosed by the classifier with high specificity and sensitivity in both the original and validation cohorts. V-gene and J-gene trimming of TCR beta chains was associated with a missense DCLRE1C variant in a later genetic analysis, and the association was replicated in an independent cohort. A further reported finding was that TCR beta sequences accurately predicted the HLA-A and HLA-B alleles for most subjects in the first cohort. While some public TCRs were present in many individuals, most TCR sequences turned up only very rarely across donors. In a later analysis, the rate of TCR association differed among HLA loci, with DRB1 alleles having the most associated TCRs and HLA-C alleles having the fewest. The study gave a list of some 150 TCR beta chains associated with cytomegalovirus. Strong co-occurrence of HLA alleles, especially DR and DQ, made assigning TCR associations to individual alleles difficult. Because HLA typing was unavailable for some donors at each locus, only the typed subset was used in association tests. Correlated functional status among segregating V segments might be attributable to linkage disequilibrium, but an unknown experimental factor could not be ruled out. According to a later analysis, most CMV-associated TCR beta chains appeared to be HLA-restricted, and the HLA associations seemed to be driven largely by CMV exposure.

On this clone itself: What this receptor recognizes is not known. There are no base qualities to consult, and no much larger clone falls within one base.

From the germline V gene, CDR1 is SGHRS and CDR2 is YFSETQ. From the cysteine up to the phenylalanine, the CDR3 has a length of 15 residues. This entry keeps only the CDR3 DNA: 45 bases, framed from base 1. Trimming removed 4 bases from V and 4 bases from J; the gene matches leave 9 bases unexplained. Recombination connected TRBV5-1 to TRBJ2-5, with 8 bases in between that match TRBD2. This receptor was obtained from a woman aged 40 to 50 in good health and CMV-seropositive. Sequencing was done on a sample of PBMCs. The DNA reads TGCGCCAGCAGCCTCACCCCCACTAGCGGAGAGACCCAGTACTTC. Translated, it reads CASSLTPTSGETQYF.